These 26 T cell receptor beta chains came from one sample sequenced in a study of T cell responses to AZD1222 COVID-19 vaccine. TCRdb keeps only in-frame clones here, not all; method: immunoSEQ multiplex PCR. The table records about 90,000 clones, 65% to 90% of them present only once. Sequencing used peripheral blood, obtained on day 0 of AZD1222 vaccination. The receptors here all came from an adult in good health.

The chain is built from TRBV19 and TRBJ1-5, with D uncertain. Trimming stripped 3 bases from V and 1 base from J, with 7 bases between. This CDR3 spans 14 amino acids. From germline, CDR1 is LNHDA and CDR2 SQIVND (reference sequence). The CDR3 nucleotides read TGTGCCAGTAGTATGGGTCACAGCAATCAGCCCCAGCATTTT. This codes for CASSMGHSNQPQHF. Full variable domain (missing parts from reference TRBV19 and TRBJ1-5): DGGITQSPKYLFRKEGQNVTLSCEQNLNHDAMYWYRQDPGQGLRLIYYSQIVNDFQKGDIAEGYSVSREKKESFPLTVTSAQKNPTAFYLCASSMGHSNQPQHFGDGTRLSIL.

V is TRBV19 and J is TRBJ2-6; D unclear. Trimming cost V 3 bases and J 4 bases, with 4 bases left between them. The length of the CDR3 is 13 residues. Germline V gives CDR1 LNHDA, CDR2 SQIVND (reference sequence). CDR3 region: CASSMAGANVLTF. CDR3 bases: TGTGCCAGTAGTATGGCCGGGGCCAACGTCCTGACTTTC.

The chain employs TRBV29-1 and TRBJ2-5; 7 positions agree with TRBD1. This CDR3 spans 12 amino acids. The germline V gene has CDR1 SQVTM and CDR2 ANQGSEA. V was clipped by 6 bases and J by 0 bases; unmatched bases: 1. CDR3 amino acids: CSVGTDQETQYF. In DNA form, the CDR3 reads TGCAGCGTGGGGACAGACCAAGAGACCCAGTACTTC.

This clone was seen a handful of times. The chain has TRBV28 and TRBJ1-5; 8 bases are a match to TRBD1. CDR3 size: 16 residues. The ends lost 4 bases at V and 0 bases at J; junction bases unmatched: 5. Germline V gives CDR1 MDHEN, CDR2 SYDVKM. CDR3 sequence reads: CASSSPGGPSNQPQHF. DNA for the CDR3: TGTGCCAGCAGTTCCCCAGGGGGCCCTAGCAATCAGCCCCAGCATTTT.

J is TRBJ2-7 and V is TRBV5-4, with 11 bases fitting TRBD2. Germline CDR1 reads SGHNT; CDR2 reads YYREEE (reference sequence). This CDR3 spans 16 amino acids. With V trimmed by 3 bases and J by 3 bases, 8 bases remained unmatched. The chain's CDR3 is CASSSIATSGNYEQYF. The CDR3 DNA is TGTGCCAGCAGCTCAATTGCGACTAGCGGGAACTACGAGCAGTACTTC.

V is TRBV18 and J is TRBJ2-7, with 12 bases identical to TRBD2. Germline V gene data show CDR1 as KGHSH and CDR2 as LQKENI. This CDR3 comprises 15 residues. Trimming took 2 bases from V and 4 from J; bases not matched to a gene: 3. The CDR3 DNA reads TGTGCCAGCTCACCAGGGACTAGCGGGCGTTACGAGCAGTACTTC. It translates to CASSPGTSGRYEQYF.

The chain employs TRBV7-2 and TRBJ1-5; 9 bases match TRBD1. This CDR3 is 15 amino acids long. Germline lookup yields CDR1 SGHTA and CDR2 FQGNSA. After removal of 5 bases from V and 7 bases from J, the junction contained 9 bases not matched to a gene. This CDR3 reads CASSPTGGTGQPQHF. The CDR3 coding sequence is TGTGCCAGCAGCCCTACAGGGGGCACTGGACAGCCCCAGCATTTT.

The rearrangement joins TRBV7-6 to TRBJ2-2, with D maybe TRBD1 (5 bases). Per germline, CDR1 SGHVS and CDR2 FNYEAQ. V lost 6 bases and J lost 6, with 17 bases in between. The CDR3 covers 15 residues. DNA for the CDR3: TGTGCCAGCAGTCCAACGGCCAGGGTGGCCGGGGAGCTGTTTTTT. Amino acid sequence: CASSPTARVAGELFF.

This chain links TRBV19 with TRBJ2-1; the D gene is possibly TRBD2 (6 bases). Germline V gene data show CDR1 as LNHDA and CDR2 as SQIVND (reference sequence). With 8 bases removed from V and 6 bases from J, the gap between germline ends came to 14 bases. This CDR3 has 13 residues. CDR3: CASHPVGGNEQFF. The CDR3 DNA reads as TGTGCCAGTCACCCCGTCGGGGGCAATGAGCAGTTCTTC.

This clone was seen only once. The chain links TRBV27 to TRBJ2-1; 8 bases map to TRBD2. CDR3 length: 16 amino acids. V gave up 7 bases and J gave up 2 bases; unmatched junction bases: 10. Germline V CDR1 and CDR2: MNHEY, SMNVEV (reference sequence). In DNA, the CDR3 is TGTGCCAGCACTCTTTCCCCGGGACTAGCCTACAATGAGCAGTTCTTC. Protein product: CASTLSPGLAYNEQFF.

The rearrangement joins TRBV28 to TRBJ2-1, with 11 bases lining up with TRBD2. Germline assignment: CDR1 MDHEN and CDR2 SYDVKM. The junction had 5 bases not matched to a gene; V was cut back by 8 bases and J by 5 bases. The CDR3 covers 14 residues. This CDR3 is CASHRLAGNNEQFF. The CDR3 nucleotides are TGTGCCAGCCACCGACTAGCGGGAAACAATGAGCAGTTCTTC.

This chain links TRBV7-2 with TRBJ2-7; D is perhaps TRBD2 (6 bases). Germline V gives CDR1 SGHTA, CDR2 FQGNSA. The CDR3 spans 14 residues. The germline V and J ends were trimmed by 4 bases and 3 bases, with 13 bases remaining between them. In nucleotides, the CDR3 is TGTGCCAGCAGCTACGCCCGGGGAGGCTACGAGCAGTACTTC. It specifies CASSYARGGYEQYF.

The J gene is TRBJ1-6, the V gene TRBV28; no clear D gene. Germline values: CDR1 MDHEN, CDR2 SYDVKM. The CDR3 sequence is 15 residues long. V was trimmed by 7 bases and J by 0 bases, leaving 10 bases between them. Written as DNA, the CDR3 is TGTGCCAGCACAGCCCCAGGCTCCTATAATTCACCCCTCCACTTT. Translating it yields CASTAPGSYNSPLHF.

The chain employs TRBV19 and TRBJ1-2; possibly TRBD1 for D (5 bases). CDR1 LNHDA and CDR2 SQIVND come from the germline V gene (reference sequence). The length of the CDR3 is 14 residues. Deletions cut 0 bases from V and 12 bases from J, with 17 bases between. CDR3 DNA: TGTGCCAGTAGTATAGATCCCCAGAATTGGGGCCACACCTTC. Protein sequence: CASSIDPQNWGHTF.

The rearrangement joins TRBV12-3 or TRBV12-4 to TRBJ1-2; TRBD1 matches at 7 bases. V lost 11 bases, J lost 3 bases, and 9 bases stayed unmatched. The CDR3 has 13 amino acids. The CDR3 region is CAVKQGVDYGYTF. CDR3 nucleotide sequence: TGTGCCGTAAAGCAGGGGGTTGACTATGGCTACACCTTC.

The chain joins TRBV27 to TRBJ1-2; TRBD1 might be the D (5 bases). V lost 5 bases and J 4 bases, leaving 20 bases between the germline ends. The CDR3 runs to 16 residues. Germline V CDR1 and CDR2: MNHEY, SMNVEV (reference sequence). The CDR3 coding sequence is TGTGCCAGCAGTCCCCCACCCTTTGGGGGGACCTATGGCTACACCTTC. This codes for CASSPPPFGGTYGYTF.

J is TRBJ2-7 and V is TRBV27, with 10 bases that match TRBD1. After removal of 7 bases from V and 2 bases from J, the junction contained 5 bases not matched to a gene. CDR1 is MNHEY and CDR2 is SMNVEV in the germline V gene (reference sequence). The CDR3 length is 14 residues. The DNA for the CDR3 is TGTGCCAGCAATCCGGGACAGGGGCCCTACGAGCAGTACTTC. Its translation is CASNPGQGPYEQYF.

The chain combines TRBV11-3 with TRBJ2-7; no clear D. The germline V gene encodes CDR1 SGHNT and CDR2 YENEEA. CDR3 length: 11 amino acids. Trimming pared 5 bases from V and 7 bases from J, leaving 9 bases between. CDR3 loop: CASSTQREQYF. In nucleotides, the CDR3 is TGTGCCAGCAGCACCCAGCGTGAGCAGTACTTC.

This sequence joins TRBV9 and TRBJ2-1, with D perhaps being TRBD1 or TRBD2 (5 bases each). The CDR3 is 15 amino acids. CDR1 is SGDLS and CDR2 is YYNGEE in the germline V gene. With 4 bases removed from V and 4 bases from J, the gap between germline ends came to 15 bases. For the CDR3, the DNA is TGTGCCAGCAGCAACCTGGGGGTCTATTACAATGAGCAGTTCTTC. Its translation is CASSNLGVYYNEQFF.

This clone showed up just once. The J gene is TRBJ1-1, the V gene TRBV9, with D perhaps matching TRBD1 (5 bases). V lost 3 bases, J lost 5 bases, and 11 bases lay in between. Germline V gene data show CDR1 as SGDLS and CDR2 as YYNGEE. CDR3 length: 13 amino acids. The CDR3 DNA reads as TGTGCCAGCAGCGCCCAGGGTGGTACTGAAGCTTTCTTT. Protein: CASSAQGGTEAFF.

V and J are TRBV10-3 and TRBJ2-7, with D maybe TRBD2 (5 bases). The CDR3 is made up of 13 amino acids. CDR1 is ENHRY, CDR2 SYGVKD, per germline. The V and J ends lost 4 bases and 5 bases respectively, with 12 bases between them. The CDR3 nucleotides are TGTGCCATCAGTGGTCGGGAAATCCACGAGCAGTACTTC. It translates to CAISGREIHEQYF.

This clone was picked up a small number of times. The rearrangement links TRBV2 to TRBJ2-2; TRBD2 matches 15 bases. The germline V gene encodes CDR1 SNHLY and CDR2 FYNNEI. Trimming cost V 6 bases and J 6 bases; bases outside gene matches: 2. The CDR3 loop spans 15 amino acids. DNA of the CDR3: TGTGCCAGCAGGGGACTAGCGGGAGGTGCCGGGGAGCTGTTTTTT. Amino acids: CASRGLAGGAGELFF.

This clone was recorded a few times. The chain uses TRBV5-1 and TRBJ2-1, with D possibly matching TRBD1 (6 bases). V dropped 2 bases and J dropped 7 bases, with 10 bases sitting between them. The CDR3 covers 13 residues. Germline V lookup: CDR1 SGHRS, CDR2 YFSETQ. The CDR3 is CASSFRTANEQFF. In DNA form, the CDR3 reads TGCGCCAGCAGCTTTAGGACAGCTAATGAGCAGTTCTTC.

This clone was recorded once. This sequence joins TRBV19 and TRBJ2-6; D not resolved. The V and J ends lost 8 bases and 1 base respectively, with 15 bases between them. Germline values: CDR1 LNHDA, CDR2 SQIVND (reference sequence). The CDR3 runs to 16 residues. The CDR3 protein is CASSLYWGSGANVLTF. The CDR3 region has the DNA TGTGCCAGTTCTTTGTATTGGGGTTCTGGGGCCAACGTCCTGACTTTC.

The V and J genes are TRBV19 and TRBJ1-5; TRBD1 matches 7 bases. Germline assignment: CDR1 LNHDA and CDR2 SQIVND (reference sequence). The length of the CDR3 is 13 residues. V was clipped by 4 bases and J by 4 bases; unmatched bases: 1. CDR3 protein: CASSRDRNQPQHF. The CDR3 nucleotides read TGTGCCAGTAGTAGGGACAGAAATCAGCCCCAGCATTTT.

V usage is TRBV28 and J usage is TRBJ2-7; D is unclear. CDR3 length: 11 amino acids. The germline V gene has CDR1 MDHEN and CDR2 SYDVKM. Trimming took 6 bases from V and 3 from J, leaving 6 bases between them. CDR3 bases: TGTGCCAGCAGCCAGATCTACGAGCAGTACTTC. Translation: CASSQIYEQYF.